This TCR beta chain was recovered during a study of T cells after yellow fever vaccination. TCRdb re-called the 5' RACE reads through MiXCR, storing one row per CDR3 protein. The sample holds approximately 300,000 distinct CDR3 sequences, 6.8% seen once. V shed 6 bases, J shed 10 bases, and the junction held 14 bases outside the gene matches. The CDR3 extends over 16 amino acids. CDR1 and CDR2 (germline): MDHEN, SYDVKM. Whole-study results and caveats: The presence of abundant clonotypes contaminating from the bulk population was possible in FACS-sorted repertoires.

Concerning this clonotype itself: Its antigen is as yet unknown.

This TCR came from a man between 18 and 29 years old who received the YFV17D yellow fever vaccine. This sample comprised PBMCs, obtained approximately 47 days after the first yellow fever vaccination. This chain uses TRBV28 with TRBJ1-4, with 10 bases identical to TRBD1. For the CDR3, the DNA is TGTGCCAGCAGCCCACCGGGACAGGGGCCAACTCCAAAACTGTTTTTT. Translated, it gives CASSPPGQGPTPKLFF.